These 25 T cell receptor beta chains were all obtained from the same sample, sequenced in a study of blood T cell repertoires in COVID-19. Clones were sequenced by immunoSEQ multiplex PCR, and TCRdb holds only the in-frame ones, with some missing. The sample contains about 140,000 clones, about four fifths of which appear only once. Sample: peripheral blood. These receptor sequences come from a woman over 75 in a cohort sampled during active or convalescent COVID-19.

Only one count was recorded for this clone. This chain's CDR3 is CASANGRVFETQYF. CDR3 nucleotide sequence: TGTGCCAGCGCCAATGGCCGGGTTTTTGAGACCCAGTACTTC. This rearrangement joins TRBV7-2 to TRBJ2-5, with D hard to call. Germline loops: CDR1 SGHTA, CDR2 FQGNSA. With 8 bases removed from V and 5 bases from J, the gap between germline ends came to 18 bases. This CDR3 has 14 residues.

This clone was seen only a few times. This chain links TRBV5-6 with TRBJ2-2, with 9 bases lining up with TRBD1. CDR3 length: 16 amino acids. Trimming removed 4 bases from V and 7 bases from J; junction bases left unmatched: 11. Germline V CDR1 and CDR2: SGHDT, YYEEEE. The CDR3 DNA is TGTGCCAGCAGCGGGGTAGGGGACAGGGTGAGCGGGGAGCTGTTTTTT. Amino acids: CASSGVGDRVSGELFF. Variable domain in full (rest from reference TRBV5-6 and TRBJ2-2): DAGVTQSPTHLIKTRGQQVTLRCSPKSGHDTVSWYQQALGQGPQFIFQYYEEEERQRGNFPDRFSGHQFPNYSSELNVNALLLGDSALYLCASSGVGDRVSGELFFGEGSRLTVL.

This chain connects TRBV4-2 to TRBJ2-5, with 10 nucleotides matching TRBD2. V lost 0 bases, J lost 5 bases, and 3 bases stayed unmatched. From germline, CDR1 is LGHNA and CDR2 YNFKEQ. This CDR3 has 15 residues. CDR3 in amino acids: CASSQDLAGDETQYF. CDR3 sequence (DNA): TGTGCCAGCAGCCAAGATCTAGCGGGGGACGAGACCCAGTACTTC.

The chain links TRBV4-1 to TRBJ1-2; 8 bases match TRBD1. Per germline, CDR1 MGHRA and CDR2 YSYEKL. V lost 4 bases and J lost 5; bases outside the gene matches: 6. The CDR3 is made up of 14 amino acids. This chain's CDR3 is CASSLQDREYGYTF. DNA of the CDR3: TGCGCCAGCAGCCTTCAGGACAGGGAGTATGGCTACACCTTC.

This rearrangement joins TRBV7-6 to TRBJ2-2; D is ambiguous. Trimming cost V 1 base and J 0 bases, with 6 bases left between them. Germline V lookup: CDR1 SGHVS, CDR2 FNYEAQ. The CDR3 length is 15 residues. The CDR3 region is CASSLGQANTGELFF. CDR3 coding DNA: TGTGCCAGCAGCTTAGGGCAGGCGAACACCGGGGAGCTGTTTTTT.

The chain combines TRBV10-3 with TRBJ2-2; 9 positions agree with TRBD1. Germline trimming cut 9 bases from V and 2 bases from J; bases unmatched to any gene: 4. Germline CDR1 is ENHRY and CDR2 is SYGVKD. The CDR3 runs 14 residues. CDR3 protein: CAIGQGTNTGELFF. In DNA, the CDR3 is TGTGCCATAGGACAGGGGACAAACACCGGGGAGCTGTTTTTT.

This chain connects TRBV19 to TRBJ2-3; TRBD2 agrees at 7 bases. CDR1 LNHDA and CDR2 SQIVND come from the germline V gene (reference sequence). Trimming at V came to 6 bases and at J to 0 bases, leaving 6 bases not matched to a gene. CDR3 length equals 15 residues. DNA of the CDR3: TGTGCCAGTAGGTCAGCGGGGACTAGCACAGATACGCAGTATTTT. This sequence encodes CASRSAGTSTDTQYF.

The rearrangement joins TRBV5-1 to TRBJ1-2; 8 positions match TRBD1. The J segment lost 4 bases and the V segment lost 2 bases, leaving 10 bases of the junction unmatched. The CDR3 consists of 16 residues. CDR1 and CDR2 (germline): SGHRS, YFSETQ. The CDR3 sequence is CASSFPTGDRRYGYTF. In nucleotides, the CDR3 is TGCGCCAGCAGCTTCCCGACTGGGGACAGGCGCTATGGCTACACCTTC.

The chain recombines TRBV4-1 with TRBJ1-4; D not resolved. This CDR3 is 13 amino acids long. The V end was cut by 0 bases, the J end by 8 bases, with 7 bases between. Per the germline V gene, CDR1 is MGHRA and CDR2 is YSYEKL. The CDR3 region has the DNA TGCGCCAGCAGCCAAGACTCGAGGGAAAAACTGTTTTTT. It is translated as CASSQDSREKLFF.

The chain links TRBV28 to TRBJ1-2, with no clear D. The CDR3 has 15 amino acids. Germline CDR1 reads MDHEN; CDR2 reads SYDVKM. Trimming left V 6 bases short and J 2 bases short, with 16 bases between. CDR3 DNA: TGTGCCAGCAGGCCATTAGGTGAGGTAAACTATGGCTACACCTTC. It codes for CASRPLGEVNYGYTF.

V and J are TRBV23-1 and TRBJ2-2; unclear D gene. TRBV23-1 is an ORF; its function is uncertain. The V and J ends lost 3 bases and 1 base respectively, with 12 bases between them. This CDR3 contains 16 residues. The CDR3 region is CASSHPNDKNTGELFF. For the CDR3, the DNA is TGCGCCAGCAGTCATCCAAATGACAAGAACACCGGGGAGCTGTTTTTT.

The chain has TRBV6-2 or TRBV6-3 and TRBJ2-1; 8 nucleotides match TRBD1. The V and J ends lost 4 bases and 6 bases, in that order; junction bases with no gene match: 5. This CDR3 contains 14 residues. The germline V gene encodes CDR1 MNHEY and CDR2 SVGEGT. CDR3 loop: CASSSDRASNEQFF. As DNA, the CDR3 is TGTGCCAGCAGTTCGGACAGGGCTAGCAATGAGCAGTTCTTC.

The chain combines TRBV5-1 with TRBJ2-4; D may be TRBD2 (5 bases). Per germline, CDR1 SGHRS and CDR2 YFSETQ. Trimming shortened V by 0 bases and J by 7 bases, and 14 bases separated the two germline ends. This CDR3 contains 15 residues. Here the CDR3 reads CASSLALGEVNIQYF. For the CDR3, the DNA is TGCGCCAGCAGCTTGGCCTTGGGAGAGGTCAACATTCAGTACTTC.

J is TRBJ2-7 and V is TRBV19; D may be TRBD2 (5 bases). V lost 1 base, J lost 3 bases, and 10 bases lay in between. CDR3 size: 14 residues. Looked up from germline, CDR1 is LNHDA and CDR2 is SQIVND (reference sequence). The CDR3 spells CASSIGAANYEQYF. DNA for the CDR3: TGTGCCAGTAGTATAGGAGCGGCAAACTACGAGCAGTACTTC.

This clone was recorded only once. The V and J genes are TRBV6-5 and TRBJ2-7; 10 positions agree with TRBD1. Per germline, CDR1 MNHEY and CDR2 SVGAGI. CDR3 length equals 13 residues. V lost 6 bases and J lost 5; bases outside the gene matches: 4. CDR3 sequence reads: CASRGTGDHEQYF. Here the CDR3 DNA reads TGTGCCAGCAGAGGGACAGGGGACCACGAGCAGTACTTC.

The chain carries TRBV2 and TRBJ2-7; a weak D match, TRBD2 (6 bases). Germline V gene lookup returns CDR1 SNHLY and CDR2 FYNNEI. V shed 6 bases and J shed 6 bases, with 18 bases lying between them. This CDR3 is built from 14 residues. The CDR3 is CASRLNGGAVEQYF. The DNA for the CDR3 is TGTGCCAGCAGACTCAATGGAGGGGCAGTCGAGCAGTACTTC.

The J gene is TRBJ1-2, the V gene TRBV3-1 (or the pseudogene TRBV3-2); 7 bases align to TRBD1. The CDR3 has 13 amino acids. V trimming: 7 bases; J trimming: 2 bases; junction bases outside the gene matches: 4. The germline CDR1 and CDR2 sequences are LGHDT and YNNKEL (reference sequence). CDR3 amino acids: CASTRQGNYGYTF. As DNA, the CDR3 is TGTGCCAGCACCCGACAGGGAAACTATGGCTACACCTTC.

DNA of the CDR3: TGCGCCAGCAGCCATTTTTACAGGGTGGGTCAGCCCCAGCATTTT. It yields the protein CASSHFYRVGQPQHF. The V gene is TRBV4-1, the J gene TRBJ1-5; a possible D gene is TRBD1 (6 bases). V dropped 3 bases and J dropped 6 bases, with 15 bases sitting between them. Germline-derived CDR1 and CDR2 are MGHRA and YSYEKL. The length of the CDR3 is 15 residues.

The chain combines TRBV5-5 with TRBJ2-7; 8 bases are shared with TRBD1. CDR3 size: 15 residues. CDR1 and CDR2 from the germline V gene are SGHKS and YYEKEE (reference sequence). J gave up 5 bases and V 0 bases, and 7 bases lay outside the gene matches. The CDR3 loop is CASSLEYRGKDEQYV. The CDR3 coding sequence is TGTGCCAGCAGCTTGGAGTACAGGGGGAAGGACGAGCAGTACGTC.

This clone appeared once. The chain is built from TRBV7-9 and TRBJ1-1; D perhaps matches TRBD1 (6 bases). The CDR3 is 15 amino acids. Looked up from germline, CDR1 is SEHNR and CDR2 is FQNEAQ (reference sequence). V was trimmed by 6 bases and J by 0 bases, leaving 14 bases between them. CDR3 coding DNA: TGTGCCAGCAGGGCGGCGGGGGCGTTGAACACTGAAGCTTTCTTT. This sequence encodes CASRAAGALNTEAFF. Full variable domain (remainder filled in from reference TRBV7-9 and TRBJ1-1): DTGVSQNPRHKITKRGQNVTFRCDPISEHNRLYWYRQTLGQGPEFLTYFQNEAQLEKSRLLSDRFSAERPKGSFSTLEIQRTEQGDSAMYLCASRAAGALNTEAFFGQGTRLTVV.

This chain links TRBV18 with TRBJ1-2, with 8 bases aligning to TRBD1. CDR1 KGHSH and CDR2 LQKENI come from the germline V gene. After removal of 1 base from V and 6 bases from J, the junction contained 1 base not matched to a gene. CDR3 size: 13 residues. The CDR3 reads CASSPQTGDGYTF. The CDR3 DNA sequence: TGTGCCAGCTCACCACAGACAGGGGATGGCTACACCTTC.

J is TRBJ2-2 and V is TRBV19; no clear D. Per germline, CDR1 LNHDA and CDR2 SQIVND (reference sequence). V lost 3 bases and J 7 bases, leaving 9 bases between the germline ends. The CDR3 is made up of 13 amino acids. CDR3 in amino acids: CASSINRVGELFF. Here the CDR3 DNA reads TGTGCCAGTAGTATTAATCGGGTCGGGGAGCTGTTTTTT. The full variable domain, completed using reference TRBV19 and TRBJ2-2, is DGGITQSPKYLFRKEGQNVTLSCEQNLNHDAMYWYRQDPGQGLRLIYYSQIVNDFQKGDIAEGYSVSREKKESFPLTVTSAQKNPTAFYLCASSINRVGELFFGEGSRLTVL.

The CDR3 coding sequence is TGTGCCAGCAGCAAACAGGGAGCGGTGAACACTGAAGCTTTCTTT. Translating it yields CASSKQGAVNTEAFF. The V gene is TRBV7-2, the J gene TRBJ1-1, with D perhaps TRBD1 (6 bases). CDR3 length: 15 residues. Trimming cost V 5 bases and J 0 bases, with 13 bases left between them. Per germline, CDR1 SGHTA and CDR2 FQGNSA. Together with reference TRBV7-2 and TRBJ1-1, the CDR3 gives the full variable domain: GAGVSQSPSNKVTEKGKDVELRCDPISGHTALYWYRQSLGQGLEFLIYFQGNSAPDKSGLPSDRFSAERTGGSVSTLTIQRTQQEDSAVYLCASSKQGAVNTEAFFGQGTRLTVV.

The gene calls are TRBV12-3 or TRBV12-4 and TRBJ1-6; no clear D gene. Trimming shortened V by 3 bases and J by 8 bases, and 8 bases separated the two germline ends. This CDR3 contains 13 residues. The DNA of the CDR3 is TGTGCCAGCAGTTTTTCGAGGGATTCACCCCTCCACTTT. This gives the protein CASSFSRDSPLHF.

This chain links TRBV7-8 with TRBJ1-2; 11 nucleotides agree with TRBD1. The trim removed 4 bases at V and 3 bases at J, leaving 13 bases unmatched. CDR3 length: 18 amino acids. Germline V gene lookup returns CDR1 SGHVS and CDR2 FQNEAQ. CDR3 region: CASSSLGDRGERDYGYTF. DNA for the CDR3: TGTGCCAGCAGCTCCCTTGGGGACAGGGGGGAGAGAGACTATGGCTACACCTTC. The whole variable domain, remainder taken from reference TRBV7-8 and TRBJ1-2, is GAGVSQSPRYKVAKRGQDVALRCDPISGHVSLFWYQQALGQGPEFLTYFQNEAQLDKSGLPSDRFFAERPEGSVSTLKIQRTQQEDSAVYLCASSSLGDRGERDYGYTFGSGTRLTVV.